The 32 T cell receptor beta chains reported below all come from one sample, sequenced in a study of breast tumors, draining lymph nodes, adjacent tissues. Breast cancer patients provided tissue from their axillary draining lymph nodes. MiXCR was run by TCRdb on the multiplex PCR reads, yielding one entry per CDR3 protein. The sample yields 150,000 to 200,000 distinct CDR3 sequences, about 30% seen once. The sequencing sample was made of axillary lymph node tissue. These receptors came from a female donor with breast cancer. Some clones in this sample may be carry-over from other donors' samples.

This clonotype was counted many times. The rearrangement uses TRBV15 and TRBJ2-2; 10 bases align to TRBD1. Germline loops: CDR1 LNHNV, CDR2 YYDKDF (reference sequence). The CDR3 extends over 17 amino acids. V lost 4 bases, J lost 5 bases, and 10 bases stayed unmatched. CDR3 DNA sequence: TGTGCCACCAGCATCCGAGGGACAGGGGACATTACCGGGGAGCTGTTTTTT. Amino acid sequence: CATSIRGTGDITGELFF.

This chain connects TRBV5-4 to TRBJ2-1; D may be TRBD1 or TRBD2 (7 bases each). With 4 bases removed from V and 9 bases from J, the gap between germline ends came to 14 bases. The CDR3 contains 13 residues. Looked up from germline, CDR1 is SGHNT and CDR2 is YYREEE (reference sequence). As DNA, the CDR3 is TGTGCCAGCAGCCCAGGGAGGGGGCTTGAGCAGTTCTTC. Amino acid sequence: CASSPGRGLEQFF.

This clonotype was counted between two and nine times. A much larger clone lies a single base off, so this may be a read error. V is TRBV5-8 and J is TRBJ1-2; a possible D gene is TRBD1 (6 bases). The CDR3 totals 14 residues. Germline V gene lookup returns CDR1 SGHTS and CDR2 YDEGEE. Trimming shortened V by 4 bases and J by 5 bases, and 15 bases separated the two germline ends. The CDR3 is CASSIAGASYGYTF. CDR3 sequence (DNA): TGTGCCAGCAGCATTGCAGGGGCTTCTTATGGCTACACCTTC.

At least ten counts were recorded for this clonotype. This chain links TRBV7-9 with TRBJ2-7; TRBD2 matches at 11 bases. After removal of 1 base from V and 6 bases from J, the junction contained 8 bases not matched to a gene. This CDR3 has 16 amino acids. Germline CDR1 reads SEHNR; CDR2 reads FQNEAQ (reference sequence). The CDR3 bases are TGTGCCAGCAGCTTAGTATCCCCGCTAGCGGGAGGCGAGCAGTACTTC. Protein sequence: CASSLVSPLAGGEQYF.

This clonotype was seen many times. The CDR3 bases are TGCAGTGCCCCGAATCCGGGACTAGCGGGGACAAGCTCCTACAATGAGCAGTTCTTC. Protein: CSAPNPGLAGTSSYNEQFF. This sequence joins TRBV20-1 and TRBJ2-1, with 13 positions matching TRBD2. Unmatched junction bases numbered 14, after V lost 6 bases and J lost 0 bases. The CDR3 contains 19 residues. Germline CDR1 DFQATT, CDR2 SNEGSKA (reference sequence).

The chain links TRBV7-2 to TRBJ2-7; weak D call: TRBD1 (5 bases). Germline V lookup: CDR1 SGHTA, CDR2 FQGNSA. The CDR3 covers 13 residues. Trimming removed 2 bases at V and 3 bases at J, with 8 bases between. This chain's CDR3 is CASSLNRNYEQYF. CDR3 nucleotides: TGTGCCAGCAGCTTAAACAGGAACTACGAGCAGTACTTC. Supplemented by reference TRBV7-2 and TRBJ2-7, the full variable domain reads GAGVSQSPSNKVTEKGKDVELRCDPISGHTALYWYRQSLGQGLEFLIYFQGNSAPDKSGLPSDRFSAERTGGSVSTLTIQRTQQEDSAVYLCASSLNRNYEQYFGPGTRLTVT.

The chain carries TRBV20-1 and TRBJ2-5; 7 positions agree with TRBD1. Germline CDR1 and CDR2: DFQATT and SNEGSKA (reference sequence). This CDR3 is built from 12 residues. The V gene end was trimmed by 6 bases and the J gene end by 5 bases; junction bases not matched to a gene: 6. As DNA, the CDR3 is TGCAGTGCCTGGGACAGCTTGGAGACCCAGTACTTC. Protein product: CSAWDSLETQYF.

In regard to this clonotype: Likely a read error: the CDR3 ends without its conserved phenylalanine or tryptophan. The DNA is omitted, as the CDR3 cannot be located on it reliably, and the CDR3 follows TCRdb's listing. The V gene is TRBV12-3 or TRBV12-4, the J gene TRBJ1-4; the D call in the table, TRBD1, was not verified against the DNA. The CDR3 spans 10 residues, counting both ends. The CDR3 loop is CASSNRQGNY.

This clonotype appeared many times. The chain has TRBV7-2 and TRBJ2-3; possible D gene TRBD1, 6 bases. This CDR3 spans 15 amino acids. Germline loops: CDR1 SGHTA, CDR2 FQGNSA. With 2 bases removed from V and 2 bases from J, the gap between germline ends came to 11 bases. In DNA, the CDR3 is TGTGCCAGCAGCTTAAGGGGGTTTAACACAGATACGCAGTATTTT. Protein: CASSLRGFNTDTQYF.

This clonotype appeared many times. The chain joins TRBV12-3 or TRBV12-4 to TRBJ1-4; a possible D gene is TRBD1 (6 bases). V lost 7 bases, J lost 8 bases, and 23 bases lay in between. The CDR3 totals 16 residues. CDR3 residues: CASTYYPGNTGEKLFF. CDR3 DNA sequence: TGTGCCAGCACGTACTACCCGGGAAACACAGGGGAAAAACTGTTTTTT.

CDR3 DNA: TGTGCCAGCAGCCCAAATCCGACAGGGGATGTTTCTTCACCCCTCCACTTT. It encodes CASSPNPTGDVSSPLHF. J is TRBJ1-6 and V is TRBV7-9; 8 bases align to TRBD1. The V and J ends lost 5 bases and 9 bases, in that order; junction bases with no gene match: 15. The V gene's germline CDR1 is SEHNR and CDR2 FQNEAQ (reference sequence). The length of the CDR3 is 17 residues.

This clonotype has a single count. Lacking the conserved final phenylalanine or tryptophan, this CDR3 likely reflects a read error. This chain links TRBV4-1 with TRBJ2-4, with D maybe TRBD1 (5 bases). V lost 1 base, J lost 5 bases, and 15 bases lay in between. The length of the CDR3 is 16 residues. Germline CDR1 MGHRA, CDR2 YSYEKL. CDR3 loop: CASSQGQGYTQNIQYS. The CDR3, as DNA: TGCGCCAGCAGCCAAGGGCAGGGTTACACCCAAAACATTCAGTACTCC.

There are many counts of this clonotype. The chain carries TRBV20-1 and TRBJ2-3; 8 nucleotides align to TRBD2. The CDR3 runs 14 residues. Germline CDR1 reads DFQATT; CDR2 reads SNEGSKA (reference sequence). J lost 0 bases, V lost 5 bases, and 4 bases had no gene match. This CDR3 reads CSAYRGGSTDTQYF. The CDR3 DNA reads as TGCAGTGCTTATCGGGGGGGGAGCACAGATACGCAGTATTTT.

The gene calls are TRBV10-2 and TRBJ2-5; 9 bases agree with TRBD2. The germline V gene encodes CDR1 WSHSY and CDR2 SAAADI. V lost 3 bases, J lost 7 bases, and 6 bases stayed unmatched. This CDR3 has 14 amino acids. The CDR3 reads CASSDLRGGLTQYF. The CDR3 DNA sequence: TGCGCCAGCAGTGATTTGCGGGGGGGCCTGACCCAGTACTTC.

This clonotype was observed many times. The rearrangement uses TRBV19 and TRBJ2-1, with a possible D match to TRBD2 (6 bases). The germline V gene encodes CDR1 LNHDA and CDR2 SQIVND (reference sequence). The CDR3 is made up of 14 amino acids. The CDR3 here is CASRKEGSGNEQFF. The CDR3 DNA reads TGTGCTTCGCGTAAGGAGGGGAGTGGCAATGAGCAGTTCTTC. The full variable domain, with the rest looked up from reference TRBV19 and TRBJ2-1, is DGGITQSPKYLFRKEGQNVTLSCEQNLNHDAMYWYRQDPGQGLRLIYYSQIVNDFQKGDIAEGYSVSREKKESFPLTVTSAQKNPTAFYLCASRKEGSGNEQFFGPGTRLTVL.

This clonotype came up a few times. Possible read error: a much larger clone is one base away. The chain joins TRBV9 to TRBJ2-7; D ambiguous. This CDR3 is built from 14 residues. Germline assignment: CDR1 SGDLS and CDR2 YYNGEE. The CDR3 loop is CASSVTPTAYEQSF. CDR3 sequence (DNA): TGTGCCAGCAGCGTCACTCCAACCGCCTACGAGCAGTCCTTC.

V is TRBV20-1 and J is TRBJ2-3; 11 nucleotides align to TRBD1. The trim removed 0 bases at V and 2 bases at J, leaving 4 bases unmatched. CDR3 length equals 16 residues. In germline, CDR1 is DFQATT, CDR2 SNEGSKA (reference sequence). CDR3 sequence: CSAREWGQGVTDTQYF. The CDR3 nucleotides are TGCAGTGCTAGAGAATGGGGACAGGGGGTCACAGATACGCAGTATTTT.

This chain uses TRBV6-5 with TRBJ1-1; D is unresolved. With 6 bases removed from V and 1 base from J, the gap between germline ends came to 12 bases. Germline CDR1 and CDR2: MNHEY and SVGAGI. This CDR3 has 14 amino acids. CDR3 amino acids: CASSLTGKNTEAFF. The CDR3 coding sequence is TGTGCCAGCAGCTTGACGGGGAAGAACACTGAAGCTTTCTTT.

Comments on this clonotype: This could be a read error, since a much larger clone is one nucleotide away. V gene TRBV30 combines with J gene TRBJ2-3; a possible D gene is TRBD1 (5 bases). CDR3 length: 15 residues. CDR1 is GTSNPN, CDR2 SVGIG, per germline (reference sequence). As DNA, the CDR3 is TGTGCCTGGAGTGTAGGTACAGGCCGCACAGGTACGCAGTATTTT. Its translation is CAWSVGTGRTGTQYF.

The rearrangement joins TRBV7-2 to TRBJ1-1; no clear D gene. Trimming stripped 2 bases from V and 5 bases from J, with 12 bases between. Germline V gives CDR1 SGHTA, CDR2 FQGNSA. The CDR3 loop spans 14 amino acids. CDR3 sequence: CASSLLLSVTEAFF. In nucleotides, the CDR3 is TGTGCCAGCAGCTTATTACTTTCGGTAACTGAAGCTTTCTTT. The full variable domain, in which reference TRBV7-2 and TRBJ1-1 provide the parts outside the CDR3, is GAGVSQSPSNKVTEKGKDVELRCDPISGHTALYWYRQSLGQGLEFLIYFQGNSAPDKSGLPSDRFSAERTGGSVSTLTIQRTQQEDSAVYLCASSLLLSVTEAFFGQGTRLTVV.

Regarding this clonotype: The junction departs from germline at one end; a sequencing error may be responsible. The chain joins TRBV19 to TRBJ1-5; TRBD1 is a possible D gene (5 bases). CDR3 length equals 16 residues. CDR1 and CDR2 from the germline V gene are LNHDA and SQIVND (reference sequence). The chain's CDR3 is CASIRSGHGHNQLQHF. CDR3 bases: TGTGCCAGTATTCGCTCTGGTCACGGACACAATCAGCTCCAGCATTTT.

This clonotype was observed a handful of times. This rearrangement joins TRBV3-1 to TRBJ2-1; D is undetermined. V was cut by 1 base and J by 10 bases, with 11 bases left in between. Germline assignment: CDR1 LGHDT and CDR2 YNNKEL (reference sequence). The CDR3 runs to 13 residues. The chain's CDR3 is CASSQVSTREQFF. The CDR3 coding sequence is TGTGCCAGCAGCCAAGTTAGCACACGCGAGCAGTTCTTC.

This clonotype was recorded many times. The chain couples TRBV29-1 to TRBJ1-4; no definite D call. This CDR3 is 13 amino acids long. V lost 3 bases and J lost 3, with 8 bases in between. Germline-derived CDR1 and CDR2 are SQVTM and ANQGSEA. The CDR3 bases are TGCAGCGTTGAGTATGGGTCTAATGAAAAACTGTTTTTT. Protein product: CSVEYGSNEKLFF.

In its sample, this clonotype was seen once. The chain employs TRBV29-1 and TRBJ1-4, with D tentatively TRBD1 (6 bases). From germline, CDR1 is SQVTM and CDR2 ANQGSEA. The CDR3 runs 14 residues. V lost 4 bases and J lost 13, with 22 bases in between. The CDR3 DNA sequence: TGCAGCGTTGTACCCCTGACAGGCTACGATAGACTGTTTTTT. It specifies CSVVPLTGYDRLFF.

Comment on this clonotype: A much larger clonotype is one base distant, so this may be a read error. The rearrangement joins TRBV19 to TRBJ2-7; D is undetermined. Trimming removed 11 bases at V and 0 bases at J, with 17 bases between. The germline gives CDR1 LNHDA, CDR2 SQIVND (reference sequence). CDR3 length equals 14 residues. Written as DNA, the CDR3 is TGTGCCTCTGGAATTGGCGGAAGCTCCTACGAGCAGTACTTC. This translates into CASGIGGSSYEQYF.

In this sample, this clonotype turned up a few times. V and J are TRBV6-5 and TRBJ1-6; D might be TRBD1 (5 bases). Germline V CDR1 and CDR2: MNHEY, SVGAGI. V shed 5 bases and J shed 0 bases, with 20 bases lying between them. The length of the CDR3 is 19 residues. CDR3: CASSHREYLDSSYNSPLHF. The CDR3 nucleotides are TGTGCCAGCAGTCACCGGGAGTACTTAGACAGCTCCTATAATTCACCCCTCCACTTT.

The V call is TRBV5-6, the J call TRBJ2-1, with D perhaps TRBD2 (5 bases). The CDR3 runs 17 residues. CDR1 and CDR2 from the germline V gene are SGHDT and YYEEEE. V was cut by 0 bases and J by 4 bases, with 17 bases left in between. Here the CDR3 reads CASSLARGRSSYNEQFF. CDR3 in DNA: TGTGCCAGCAGCTTGGCCCGGGGTAGGTCCTCTTACAATGAGCAGTTCTTC.

This clonotype was observed a handful of times. V usage is TRBV18 and J usage is TRBJ2-3; no clear D gene. Germline CDR1 is KGHSH and CDR2 is LQKENI. The CDR3 totals 15 residues. V dropped 6 bases and J dropped 0 bases, with 13 bases sitting between them. This chain's CDR3 is CASSTARPSTDTQYF. CDR3 in DNA: TGTGCCAGCTCTACAGCCCGTCCTAGCACAGATACGCAGTATTTT.

This clonotype was seen many times. The V and J genes are TRBV11-2 and TRBJ2-7; the D gene is possibly TRBD1 (5 bases). The CDR3 sequence is 15 residues long. Germline-derived CDR1 and CDR2 are SGHAT and FQNNGV. V was clipped by 8 bases and J by 3 bases, with 20 bases between them. CDR3 nucleotides: TGTGCCAGCTCTGGATTCGACAGTTTTTACTACGAGCAGTACTTC. Amino acid sequence: CASSGFDSFYYEQYF.

Comments on this clonotype: One base away lies a much larger clone, so this may be a sequencing read error. The V gene is TRBV7-7, the J gene TRBJ2-1; TRBD2 is a possible D gene (5 bases). CDR3 length: 13 amino acids. The germline CDR1 and CDR2 sequences are SSHAT and FNYEAQ (reference sequence). CDR3 coding DNA: TGTGCTAACAGCCTAGCCGAATACAATGAGCAGTTCTTC. Residues: CANSLAEYNEQFF.

This clonotype was seen many times. The rearrangement links TRBV7-2 to TRBJ2-3, with 7 bases identical to TRBD1. The germline V gene encodes CDR1 SGHTA and CDR2 FQGNSA. This CDR3 contains 14 residues. The V and J ends lost 4 bases and 4 bases, in that order; junction bases with no gene match: 5. For the CDR3, the DNA is TGTGCCAGCAGCTCGGACAGGCCCCCAGATACGCAGTATTTT. Amino acids: CASSSDRPPDTQYF. The full variable domain, completed using reference TRBV7-2 and TRBJ2-3, is GAGVSQSPSNKVTEKGKDVELRCDPISGHTALYWYRQSLGQGLEFLIYFQGNSAPDKSGLPSDRFSAERTGGSVSTLTIQRTQQEDSAVYLCASSSDRPPDTQYFGPGTRLTVL.

This clonotype was found many times. The rearrangement links TRBV7-9 to TRBJ2-1; D call uncertain. The germline gives CDR1 SEHNR, CDR2 FQNEAQ (reference sequence). There are 15 residues in the CDR3. V lost 4 bases to trimming and J lost 2 bases, with 12 bases between them. The CDR3 DNA reads as TGTGCCAGCAGCTCCGATTCGACCACCTACAATGAGCAGTTCTTC. It specifies CASSSDSTTYNEQFF. Full variable domain (outside the CDR3, taken from reference TRBV7-9 and TRBJ2-1): DTGVSQNPRHKITKRGQNVTFRCDPISEHNRLYWYRQTLGQGPEFLTYFQNEAQLEKSRLLSDRFSAERPKGSFSTLEIQRTEQGDSAMYLCASSSDSTTYNEQFFGPGTRLTVL.